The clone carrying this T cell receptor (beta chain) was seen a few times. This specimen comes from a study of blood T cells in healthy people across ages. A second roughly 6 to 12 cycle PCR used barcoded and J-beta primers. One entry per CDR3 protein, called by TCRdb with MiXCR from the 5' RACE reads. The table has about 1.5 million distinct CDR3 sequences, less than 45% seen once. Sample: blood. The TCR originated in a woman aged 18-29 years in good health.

The CDR3 region is CASSYSGGIDEAFF. The CDR3 DNA sequence: TGTGCCAGCAGTTACTCTGGGGGAATCGATGAAGCTTTCTTT. V usage is TRBV6-5 and J usage is TRBJ1-1; D is perhaps TRBD1 (5 bases). The V and J ends lost 0 bases and 7 bases respectively, with 12 bases between them. Germline-derived CDR1 and CDR2 are MNHEY and SVGAGI. CDR3 length: 14 amino acids.